These 10 T cell receptor beta chains were sequenced from one sample in a study of shared clonotypes between healthy human individuals. Terminally differentiated effector memory CD45RA+ cells were excluded by CCR7 positive selection of CD45RO-negative cells. TCRdb's copy holds only in-frame clones and misses some; the assay was immunoSEQ multiplex PCR. The sample yields under 2,000,000 clones, roughly 95% seen once. The sample consisted of naive CD8+ T cells sorted from blood. All receptors derive from a man younger than 30 in good health.

Concerning this clone: Additional DNA sequences in this sample encode the identical CDR3. The chain combines TRBV27 with TRBJ1-1; the D is unclear. Looked up from germline, CDR1 is MNHEY and CDR2 is SMNVEV (reference sequence). The CDR3 has 13 residues. V dropped 5 bases and J dropped 2 bases, with 9 bases sitting between them. The CDR3 is CASSLDGNTEAFF. CDR3 DNA sequence: TGTGCCAGCAGTCTCGACGGAAACACTGAAGCTTTCTTT.

This rearrangement joins TRBV4-1 to TRBJ2-3; TRBD2 agrees at 10 bases. V was clipped by 2 bases and J by 2 bases; unmatched bases: 4. Germline V gene sequence: CDR1 MGHRA, CDR2 YSYEKL. This CDR3 contains 16 residues. CDR3 sequence reads: CASSQLAGVLTDTQYF. For the CDR3, the DNA is TGCGCCAGCAGCCAACTAGCGGGAGTTCTCACAGATACGCAGTATTTT.

The V call is TRBV5-5, the J call TRBJ2-7; perhaps TRBD1 as D (6 bases). CDR1 is SGHKS and CDR2 is YYEKEE in the germline V gene (reference sequence). The CDR3 is 13 residues long. Trimming took 1 base from V and 5 from J, leaving 10 bases between them. CDR3 sequence: CASSLRDTDEQYF. CDR3 DNA sequence: TGTGCCAGCAGCTTGAGGGACACAGACGAGCAGTACTTC.

A single count supports this clone. This chain uses TRBV27 with TRBJ2-1, with 10 bases fitting TRBD1. The CDR3 is 14 amino acids. V shed 3 bases and J 12 bases; nucleotides not matched to a gene: 8. The germline V gene has CDR1 MNHEY and CDR2 SMNVEV (reference sequence). Written as DNA, the CDR3 is TGTGCCAGCAGTTTGGGGACAGGGGTGGAGGGGCAGTTCTTC. Its protein product is CASSLGTGVEGQFF.

The chain uses TRBV2 and TRBJ2-7; 12 positions match TRBD1. Germline V gives CDR1 SNHLY, CDR2 FYNNEI. The CDR3 extends over 14 amino acids. V lost 8 bases to trimming and J lost 6 bases; unmatched junction nucleotides: 8. This chain's CDR3 is CASFVGQGALEQYF. DNA of the CDR3: TGTGCCAGCTTCGTGGGACAGGGGGCCCTCGAGCAGTACTTC.

The rearrangement uses TRBV5-1 and TRBJ1-1, with D perhaps TRBD1 (6 bases). V gave up 4 bases and J gave up 3 bases, with 16 bases separating them. CDR1 is SGHRS and CDR2 is YFSETQ in the germline V gene. The CDR3 totals 15 residues. The CDR3 nucleotides read TGCGCCAGCAGCAACTACAGGGATGGTGACACTGAAGCTTTCTTT. It is translated as CASSNYRDGDTEAFF.

The V call is TRBV28, the J call TRBJ2-7, with 9 bases fitting TRBD1. Per germline, CDR1 MDHEN and CDR2 SYDVKM. The CDR3 runs 14 residues. V trimming: 5 bases; J trimming: 6 bases; junction bases outside the gene matches: 8. CDR3 in amino acids: CASSQTGGGSEQYF. CDR3 nucleotide sequence: TGTGCCAGCAGTCAAACAGGGGGCGGGTCCGAGCAGTACTTC.

With regard to this clone: The sample holds other DNA sequences that translate to the same CDR3. The genes are TRBV6-5 and TRBJ2-3; 10 bases are a match to TRBD1. Looked up from germline, CDR1 is MNHEY and CDR2 is SVGAGI. The CDR3 loop spans 15 amino acids. V gave up 2 bases and J gave up 3 bases; unmatched junction bases: 2. The CDR3 is CASSYRTGGTDTQYF. CDR3 coding DNA: TGTGCCAGCAGTTACCGGACAGGGGGTACAGATACGCAGTATTTT.

This clone appeared a single time. This chain uses TRBV7-8 with TRBJ1-1, with a weak D call TRBD1 (6 bases). Germline V gene data show CDR1 as SGHVS and CDR2 as FQNEAQ. V lost 4 bases to trimming and J lost 1 base, with 22 bases between them. The CDR3 has 18 residues. CDR3 residues: CASSSSPLAGEENTEAFF. The CDR3 nucleotides are TGTGCCAGCAGCTCGAGCCCATTGGCAGGGGAGGAGAACACTGAAGCTTTCTTT.

The chain combines TRBV5-4 with TRBJ2-2, with 8 bases lining up with TRBD2. The CDR3 runs 15 residues. The germline gives CDR1 SGHNT, CDR2 YYREEE (reference sequence). V was pared by 7 bases and J by 4 bases, with 9 bases of the junction left unmatched. The CDR3 here is CASETGLASTGELFF. The CDR3 region has the DNA TGTGCCAGCGAAACCGGACTAGCCTCCACCGGGGAGCTGTTTTTT.